These T cell receptor beta chains were read from a single sample in a study of T cell responses to AZD1222 COVID-19 vaccine. Produced via immunoSEQ multiplex PCR; TCRdb's table is partial and in-frame only. Seen here are roughly 150,000 clones, more than 90% observed once, and the top ten hold about 1.6%. The sample was peripheral blood, taken on day 0 of AZD1222 vaccination. These receptors originate from an adult in good health. The CDR3 runs from the conserved cysteine through the conserved F or W. The order of the fields is V gene, D gene, CDR3 protein. A D gene is named only where the DNA matches it firmly.

>TRBV30|-
CAWSVLRGAYGYTF
>TRBV18|TRBD1
CASSHYGQGPTDTQYF
>TRBV27|-
CASSPLWGYGYTF
>TRBV7-2|TRBD2
CASSLVGTSGGPGDTQYF
>TRBV29-1|TRBD2
CSVLGTSGRRNNEQFF
>TRBV7-2|-
CASSLDQPGLGEQYF
>TRBV4-1|-
CASSQGAGRASYYEQYF
>TRBV4-1|-
CASSQGARGPNQPQHF
>TRBV7-2|TRBD2
CASSQSGGDYNEQFF
>TRBV18|-
CASSPDRVLQYF
>TRBV11-2|-
CASSLTEMNTGELFF
>TRBV19|-
CASSTPGRNTGELFF
>TRBV6-5|-
CASSYLDTQYF
>TRBV7-3|-
CASSLEPSSYNEQFF
>TRBV24-1|-
CATSDPRGRPGELFF
>TRBV21-1|-
CASSKLPTETYEQYF
>TRBV7-6|-
CASSRTGSYEQYF
>TRBV7-2|-
CASSSSGPGNTIYF
>TRBV18|-
CASSRGLISGANVLTF
>TRBV11-2|-
CASSQGRVIQYF
>TRBV19|TRBD2
CASSSGGGASARYF
>TRBV4-1|TRBD1
CASSQEGQGRKAFF
>TRBV10-1|-
CASSAPHFTDTQYF
>TRBV7-3|TRBD2
CASSPTGGYETGELFF
>TRBV7-9|TRBD1
CASSQLGTGGGEAFF
>TRBV5-6|TRBD1
CASIPLGRGPTDTQYF
>TRBV18|-
CASSASELPYNEQFF
>TRBV14|-
CASSQDLDSSYEQYF
>TRBV12-5|-
CASGLGLVISSTDTQYF
>TRBV5-1|TRBD2
CASSLLVAGGFEGTDTQYF
>TRBV27|TRBD2
CASSLKVAGLREQYF
>TRBV21-1|-
CASSKKGLAGVGTGELFF
>TRBV24-1|-
CATSVHTWDTEAFF
>TRBV9|TRBD1
CASSVQGAGEKLFF
>TRBV5-1|-
CASSLGVSSYNSPLHF
>TRBV6-5|-
CASSFVARNSPLHF
>TRBV6-1|TRBD1
CASSERQGLNTGELFF
>TRBV19|-
CASNPGTHSPLHF
>TRBV7-8|-
CASSLSRGTNQPQHF
>TRBV19|TRBD1
CASSIPGSRGPYGYTF
>TRBV6-2/TRBV6-3|-
CASSWAPNYGYTF
>TRBV7-2|-
CASSLEWGNEQFF
>TRBV14|-
CASSQGPTLYYEQYF
>TRBV5-4|TRBD2
CASSLVQTSGEGETQYF
>TRBV11-3|TRBD1
CASRGQGDTEAFF
>TRBV5-1|TRBD1
CASSGRTGGENTIYF